A single sample is the source of the 14 T cell receptor beta chains below, sequenced in a study of regulatory T cells in long-lasting Graves disease. Arm-PCR of CDR3 regions with iRepertoire HTBI primers generated TCR beta libraries. MiXCR was run by TCRdb on the multiplex PCR reads, yielding one entry per CDR3 protein. The sample carries hundreds of thousands of distinct CDR3 sequences, approximately 15% recorded once. Time point in this sample: newly diagnosed GD, antithyroid drugs for less than 3 months. PBMC-derived RNA was used for the TCR library. These same data were also listed under a study on T cells in Graves' hyperthyroidism and ophthalmopathy.

Sample: peripheral blood mononuclear cells (PBMCs), taken at new diagnosis, from a patient treated with antithyroid drugs. The receptors come from a man between 40 and 49 years old with Graves disease.

This clonotype was seen repeatedly, ten times or more. The V and J genes are TRBV2 and TRBJ2-3; 9 bases line up with TRBD1. V gave up 9 bases and J gave up 5 bases; unmatched junction bases: 15. Germline assignment: CDR1 SNHLY and CDR2 FYNNEI. The length of the CDR3 is 16 residues. This CDR3 reads CARNGLPGQGQDTQYF. The CDR3 nucleotides are TGTGCCAGAAATGGTTTACCGGGACAGGGTCAAGATACGCAGTATTTT.

The chain joins TRBV20-1 to TRBJ2-3; TRBD1 matches 8 bases. V shed 3 bases, J shed 6 bases, and the junction held 11 bases outside the gene matches. CDR1 and CDR2 (germline): DFQATT, SNEGSKA (reference sequence). This CDR3 contains 15 residues. The CDR3 sequence is CSASMVQGAGDTQYF. DNA of the CDR3: TGCAGTGCTAGCATGGTTCAGGGGGCCGGTGATACGCAGTATTTT.

This chain connects TRBV12-3 or TRBV12-4 to TRBJ2-1, with 9 bases lining up with TRBD2. The V gene end was trimmed by 6 bases and the J gene end by 0 bases; junction bases not matched to a gene: 15. The CDR3 covers 19 residues. In nucleotides, the CDR3 is TGTGCCAGCAGAACGGGCGCGGGGGGGAGACGTAGCTCCTACAATGAGCAGTTCTTC. It yields the protein CASRTGAGGRRSSYNEQFF.

This chain links TRBV5-1 with TRBJ2-1; tentatively, D is TRBD1 or TRBD2 (6 bases each). Germline V CDR1 and CDR2: SGHRS, YFSETQ. This CDR3 is built from 16 residues. V was clipped by 0 bases and J by 6 bases, with 16 bases between them. The DNA of the CDR3 is TGCGCCAGCAGCTTGGTGTCGACGGAGGGGGTCAATGAGCAGTTCTTC. Its protein product is CASSLVSTEGVNEQFF.

The rearrangement joins TRBV4-1 to TRBJ2-5; 7 positions match TRBD2. This CDR3 comprises 16 residues. Trimming cost V 0 bases and J 2 bases; bases outside gene matches: 6. Germline CDR1 and CDR2: MGHRA and YSYEKL. Here the CDR3 DNA reads TGCGCCAGCAGCCAAGATCGGGGGGTGCTACAAGAGACCCAGTACTTC. This translates into CASSQDRGVLQETQYF.

The J gene is TRBJ1-1, the V gene TRBV12-3 or TRBV12-4, with 10 positions matching TRBD1. This CDR3 has 16 amino acids. After removal of 3 bases from V and 2 bases from J, the junction contained 6 bases not matched to a gene. This chain's CDR3 is CASSFLGQGINTEAFF. CDR3 coding DNA: TGTGCCAGCAGTTTTTTGGGACAGGGGATTAACACTGAAGCTTTCTTT.

This clonotype was recorded a few times. The chain recombines TRBV10-3 with TRBJ2-3, with 8 bases aligning to TRBD1. The CDR3 is made up of 20 amino acids. CDR1 and CDR2 from the germline V gene are ENHRY and SYGVKD. V shed 10 bases and J 2 bases; nucleotides not matched to a gene: 26. The CDR3 DNA is TGTGCCACGGATATTTCCCCGGGACAGGTAGCAAAGGGGGACACAGATACGCAGTATTTT. The encoded protein is CATDISPGQVAKGDTDTQYF.

There are a few counts of this clonotype. The rearrangement joins TRBV20-1 to TRBJ1-5; D unclear. In germline, CDR1 is DFQATT, CDR2 SNEGSKA (reference sequence). This CDR3 has 13 amino acids. V lost 3 bases and J lost 6, with 12 bases in between. In DNA, the CDR3 is TGCAGTGCTAGTACCCAAACGGGTCAGCCCCAGCATTTT. Translating it yields CSASTQTGQPQHF.

The J gene is TRBJ2-3, the V gene TRBV5-4, with D possibly being TRBD2 (7 bases). The CDR3 length is 12 residues. Germline CDR1 and CDR2: SGHNT and YYREEE (reference sequence). The ends were cut back, 6 bases at V and 6 bases at J, with 11 bases in the middle. The CDR3 DNA reads TGTGCCAGCAAAGGGGGGGCGGATACGCAGTATTTT. This gives the protein CASKGGADTQYF. Full variable domain (missing parts from reference TRBV5-4 and TRBJ2-3): ETGVTQSPTHLIKTRGQQVTLRCSSQSGHNTVSWYQQALGQGPQFIFQYYREEENGRGNFPPRFSGLQFPNYSSELNVNALELDDSALYLCASKGGADTQYFGPGTRLTVL.

This chain joins TRBV12-3 or TRBV12-4 and TRBJ2-5; D tentatively reads TRBD1 or TRBD2 (6 bases each). V lost 10 bases and J 2 bases, leaving 14 bases between the germline ends. The CDR3 consists of 13 residues. CDR3 in amino acids: CATGVAVQETQYF. The DNA of the CDR3 is TGTGCCACAGGGGTAGCGGTACAAGAGACCCAGTACTTC.

This clonotype was detected only a few times. This chain connects TRBV20-1 to TRBJ1-4; no definite D call. V was cut by 0 bases and J by 8 bases, with 7 bases left in between. The CDR3 covers 12 residues. CDR1 DFQATT and CDR2 SNEGSKA come from the germline V gene (reference sequence). In DNA form, the CDR3 reads TGCAGTGCTAGAGAGCGCTTCGAAAAACTGTTTTTT. Its translation: CSARERFEKLFF.

In its sample, this clonotype was seen a few times. The V and J genes are TRBV20-1 and TRBJ1-2, with D possibly being TRBD1 (5 bases). CDR1 is DFQATT and CDR2 is SNEGSKA in the germline V gene (reference sequence). The CDR3 covers 14 residues. Trimming stripped 5 bases from V and 5 bases from J, with 18 bases between. The CDR3 reads CSARRRGVAYGYTF. In nucleotides, the CDR3 is TGCAGTGCTCGACGTCGGGGGGTCGCTTATGGCTACACCTTC.

The CDR3 region is CASTRQGGEETQYF. The CDR3 DNA reads TGTGCCAGCACCCGACAGGGGGGTGAAGAGACCCAGTACTTC. The rearrangement joins TRBV28 to TRBJ2-5; 9 bases are a match to TRBD1. Germline V lookup: CDR1 MDHEN, CDR2 SYDVKM. The CDR3 is 14 residues long. With V trimmed by 7 bases and J by 3 bases, 6 bases remained unmatched.

Worth noting for this clonotype: With a much larger clone just one base away, this may be a read error. The genes are TRBV9 and TRBJ2-3; 7 bases fit TRBD2. The J call is uncertain, as TRBJ2-7 better fits the DNA end. Germline assignment: CDR1 SGDLS and CDR2 YYNGEE. CDR3 length: 14 residues. CDR3 DNA: TGTGCCAGCAGCGCCTCCGGGACTACCCCAGAGCAGTACTTC. Its translation is CASSASGTTPEQYF.